This T cell receptor (beta chain) was sequenced during a study of T cells after yellow fever vaccination. Findings and limits, study-wide: Faster peaking, at day 5 versus 15, marked a secondary response that was weaker. Reappearance after the booster was seen for most primary-vaccination clones, at more than 95% CD4 and about 90% CD8.

CDR1 is SGHRS and CDR2 is YFSETQ in the germline V gene. This CDR3 is built from 14 residues. The V segment lost 0 bases and the J segment 4 bases; nucleotides outside the gene matches: 3. TCRdb passed the 5' RACE reads through MiXCR, listing each CDR3 protein once. The sample records a few hundred thousand distinct CDR3 sequences, roughly 4.8% being singletons. This clonotype was observed many times. What it binds is not known. This sequence was found in a young man who received the YFV17D yellow fever vaccine. The sequences come from CD4+ T cells sorted from PBMCs, collected on the day of the yellow fever booster vaccination. The gene calls are TRBV5-1 and TRBJ1-2, with TRBD1 matching over 7 bases. The CDR3 DNA reads as TGCGCCAGCAGCTTGGCGGGACAGATCTATGGCTACACCTTC. Translating gives CASSLAGQIYGYTF. The whole variable domain, remainder taken from reference TRBV5-1 and TRBJ1-2, is KAGVTQTPRYLIKTRGQQVTLSCSPISGHRSVSWYQQTPGQGLQFLFEYFSETQRNKGNFPGRFSGRQFSNSRSEMNVSTLELGDSALYLCASSLAGQIYGYTFGSGTRLTVV.